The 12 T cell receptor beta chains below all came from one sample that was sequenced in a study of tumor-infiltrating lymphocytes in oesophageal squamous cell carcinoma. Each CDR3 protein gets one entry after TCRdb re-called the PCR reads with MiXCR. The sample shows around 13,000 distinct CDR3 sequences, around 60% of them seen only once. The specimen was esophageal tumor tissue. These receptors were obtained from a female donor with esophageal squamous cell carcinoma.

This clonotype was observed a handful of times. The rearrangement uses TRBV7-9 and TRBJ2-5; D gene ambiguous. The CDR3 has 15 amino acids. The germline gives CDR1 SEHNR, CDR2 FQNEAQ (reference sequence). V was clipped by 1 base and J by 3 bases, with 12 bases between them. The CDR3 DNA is TGTGCCAGCAGCTTAGGACAAATAAGGAAAGAGACCCAGTACTTC. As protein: CASSLGQIRKETQYF.

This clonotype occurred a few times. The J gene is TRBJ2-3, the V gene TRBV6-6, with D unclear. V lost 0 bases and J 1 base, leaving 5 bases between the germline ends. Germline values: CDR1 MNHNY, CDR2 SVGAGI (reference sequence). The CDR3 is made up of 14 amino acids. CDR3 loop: CASSYSPGTDTQYF. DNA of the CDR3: TGTGCCAGCAGTTACTCTCCGGGCACAGATACGCAGTATTTT.

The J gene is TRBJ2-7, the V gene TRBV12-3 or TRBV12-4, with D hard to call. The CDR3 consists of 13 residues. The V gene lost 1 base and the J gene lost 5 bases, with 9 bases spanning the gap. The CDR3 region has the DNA TGTGCCAGCAGTTTAGGACCCTCTGACGAGCAGTACTTC. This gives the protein CASSLGPSDEQYF.

CDR3: CASSLGVQETQYF. The DNA for the CDR3 is TGTGCCAGCAGCTTAGGGGTCCAAGAGACCCAGTACTTC. This chain connects TRBV7-4 to TRBJ2-5; D is unresolved. This CDR3 region has 13 residues. V lost 1 base and J lost 1, with 4 bases in between. Germline CDR1 SGHVT, CDR2 SQSDAQ.

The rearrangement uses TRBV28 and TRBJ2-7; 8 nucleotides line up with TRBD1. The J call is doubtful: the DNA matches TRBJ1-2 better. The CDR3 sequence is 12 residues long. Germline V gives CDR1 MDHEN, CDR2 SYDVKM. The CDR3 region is CASNRGTRGYTF. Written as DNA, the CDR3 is TGTGCCAGCAACAGGGGGACGCGCGGCTACACCTTC.

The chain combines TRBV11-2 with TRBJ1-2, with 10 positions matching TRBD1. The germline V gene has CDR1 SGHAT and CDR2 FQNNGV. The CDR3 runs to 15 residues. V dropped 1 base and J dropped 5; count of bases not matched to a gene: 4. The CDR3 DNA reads TGTGCCAGCAGCTTAGGCGGGACAGGGGAGTATGGCTACACCTTC. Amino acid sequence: CASSLGGTGEYGYTF.

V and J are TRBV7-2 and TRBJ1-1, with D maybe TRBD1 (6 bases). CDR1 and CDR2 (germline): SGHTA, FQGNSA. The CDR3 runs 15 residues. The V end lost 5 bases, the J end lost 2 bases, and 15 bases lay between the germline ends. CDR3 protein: CASSISGTSNTEAFF. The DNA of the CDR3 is TGTGCCAGCAGCATTAGTGGGACATCTAACACTGAAGCTTTCTTT.

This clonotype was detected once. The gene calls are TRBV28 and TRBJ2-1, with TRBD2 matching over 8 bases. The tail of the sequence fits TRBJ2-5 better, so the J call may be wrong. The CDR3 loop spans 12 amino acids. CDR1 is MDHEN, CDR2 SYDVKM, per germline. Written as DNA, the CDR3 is TGTGCCAGCAACCTAGCGGGAGAGACCCAGTACTTC. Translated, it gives CASNLAGETQYF.

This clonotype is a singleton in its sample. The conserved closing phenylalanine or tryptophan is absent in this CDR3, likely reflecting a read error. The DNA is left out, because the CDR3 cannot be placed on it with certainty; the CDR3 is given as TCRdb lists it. The CDR3 here is CASSLAGT. The V and J genes are TRBV7-4 and TRBJ2-6; the table's D call TRBD1 went unverified against the DNA. The CDR3 has 8 amino acids, counting both end residues. Germline lookup yields CDR1 SGHVT and CDR2 SQSDAQ.

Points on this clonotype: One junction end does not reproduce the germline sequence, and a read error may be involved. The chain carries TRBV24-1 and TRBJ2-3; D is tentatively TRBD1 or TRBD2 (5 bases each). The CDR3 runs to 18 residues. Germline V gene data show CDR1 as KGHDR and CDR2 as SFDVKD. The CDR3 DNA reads TGTGCCACCAGTAGGCCGCCGGCAGGGCGTCGACACACCGGGGAGCTGTACTTC. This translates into CATSRPPAGRRHTGELYF.

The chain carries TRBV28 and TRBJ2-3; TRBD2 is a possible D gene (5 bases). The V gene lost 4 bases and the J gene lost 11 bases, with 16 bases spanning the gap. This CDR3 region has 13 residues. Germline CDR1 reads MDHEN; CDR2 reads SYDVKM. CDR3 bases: TGTGCCAGCAGTTCCCTGACTTTCCGGGGGCAGTATTTT. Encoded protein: CASSSLTFRGQYF.

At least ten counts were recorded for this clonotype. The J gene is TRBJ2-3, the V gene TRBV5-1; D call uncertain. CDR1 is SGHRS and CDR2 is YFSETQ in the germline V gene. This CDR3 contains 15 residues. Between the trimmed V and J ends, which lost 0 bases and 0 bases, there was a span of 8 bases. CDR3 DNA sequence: TGCGCCAGCAGCTTGGGATTGGAAAGCACAGATACGCAGTATTTT. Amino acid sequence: CASSLGLESTDTQYF.